This T cell receptor (beta chain) was observed in a study of a mutant IDH1 vaccine in newly diagnosed glioma. Points from the study as a whole: Of all patients, around 94% showed vaccine-induced immune responses.

The sample's time point: week 35, safety follow-up. Topical imiquimod accompanied each vaccine dose, which consisted of 300 ug of mutant IDH1 20-mer peptide. A remark on this clone: What it binds is not known.

Repertoires were generated with immunoSEQ multiplex PCR, while TCRdb's copy carries only in-frame clones and drops some. Among 65,000 to 85,000 clones listed, about 88% were seen once. The length of the CDR3 is 13 residues. V gave up 3 bases and J gave up 5 bases, with 9 bases separating them. Germline V gene lookup returns CDR1 SEHNR and CDR2 FQNEAQ (reference sequence). This TCR was sampled from a man aged 25-45 years with glioma. V gene TRBV7-9 combines with J gene TRBJ2-3; D assignment may be TRBD1 or TRBD2 (5 bases each). The sequencing used PBMCs, collected from a glioma patient whose treatment included an IDH1 peptide vaccine. The CDR3 coding sequence is TGTGCCAGCAGCTTCTTTGGGGGAGATACGCAGTATTTT. Its protein is CASSFFGGDTQYF.